This T cell receptor (beta chain) was captured in a study of cytotoxic CD8 clonotypes in ibrutinib-treated CLL. Across the study: Partial responses numbered roughly 25 and complete responses 2; after a median about 68 months, roughly 15 stayed remitted and around 12 progressed. Study-wide results and caveats: Clonotypes that were public were uncommon, and they contracted or stayed stable on treatment. Clonality climbed at ibrutinib response, then dropped toward baseline at progression.

Details on this clone: The antigen is undetermined.

Target depth was 1 in 200,000 to 1 in 1 million T cells, about 10x per clonotype. Sequencing was performed with immunoSEQ multiplex PCR; in TCRdb, only in-frame clones are kept and a portion is missing. The sample carries around 310,000 clones, approximately 80% recorded once. The material was PBMCs, obtained before ibrutinib treatment. This clonotype was obtained from a human donor with chronic lymphocytic leukemia.

CDR3 nucleotides: TGTGCCAGCAGTTTGGGAGGGCCTATCTATGAGCAGTTCTTC. It codes for CASSLGGPIYEQFF. V gene TRBV27 combines with J gene TRBJ2-1, with 7 bases fitting TRBD2. Losses at the gene ends were 3 bases for V and 8 bases for J; bases not matched to a gene: 7. The germline V gene encodes CDR1 MNHEY and CDR2 SMNVEV (reference sequence). This CDR3 region has 14 residues.